This T cell receptor (beta chain) emerged from a study of cytomegalovirus exposure and HLA in healthy donors. Study-wide results and limits: A later analysis found that most CMV-associated TCR beta chains appeared HLA-restricted. HLA allele associations emerged for 17,000 or so TCR beta sequences in a later analysis, at 0.05 false discovery rate. Information on immune exposure was restricted to one variable (CMV serostatus). There was a cluster of highly shared sequence variants that was likely a sequencing artifact.

Germline assignment: CDR1 SGHNT and CDR2 YYREEE (reference sequence). V was trimmed by 4 bases and J by 4 bases, leaving 17 bases between them. The CDR3 loop spans 15 amino acids. In regard to this clone: Antigen specificity is unknown.

Primers included in the PCR were 60 Vbeta and 13 Jbeta primers. The repertoire was sequenced with immunoSEQ multiplex PCR; TCRdb's copy has only in-frame clones and lacks some. The data contain approximately 100,000 clones, about 70% of them singletons. The sequenced sample was PBMCs. The clonotype originates from a middle-aged man in good health and CMV-seropositive. The gene calls are TRBV5-4 and TRBJ2-5; maybe TRBD1 (6 bases). The CDR3 nucleotides are TGTGCCAGCAGCCTGGGGGCAGGGAACGGAGAGACCCAGTACTTC. Its translation: CASSLGAGNGETQYF. Variable domain in full (rest from reference TRBV5-4 and TRBJ2-5): ETGVTQSPTHLIKTRGQQVTLRCSSQSGHNTVSWYQQALGQGPQFIFQYYREEENGRGNFPPRFSGLQFPNYSSELNVNALELDDSALYLCASSLGAGNGETQYFGPGTRLLVL.